Each of the 27 T cell receptor beta chains below was sequenced from the same sample in a study of shared clonotypes between healthy human individuals. Libraries were prepared by immunoSEQ multiplex PCR; TCRdb keeps only in-frame clonotypes and omits some of them. This sample carries millions of clones, about 92% of them seen once, and the ten largest clones take under 0.45%. Sequenced: naive CD4+ T cells from PBMCs. The sample's subset: CD45RA+ positively selected. These receptors were obtained from a man between 18 and 29 years old in good health. Some clones in this sample may be carry-over from other donors' samples.

As for this clone: The sample has other DNA sequences that encode this CDR3 too. This sequence joins TRBV28 and TRBJ1-2; D is unclear. Per germline, CDR1 MDHEN and CDR2 SYDVKM. V was cut by 3 bases and J by 5 bases, with 7 bases left in between. This CDR3 region has 12 residues. The CDR3 DNA sequence: TGTGCCAGCAGTTTTGTGGATTATGGCTACACCTTC. Amino acid sequence: CASSFVDYGYTF.

This CDR3 is CAISGSYAGDTQYF. In DNA, the CDR3 is TGTGCCATCAGTGGGAGCTACGCGGGAGATACGCAGTATTTT. V is TRBV10-3 and J is TRBJ2-3; D is possibly TRBD2 (5 bases). The CDR3 spans 14 residues. V lost 4 bases and J lost 5, with 13 bases in between. The germline V gene has CDR1 ENHRY and CDR2 SYGVKD.

The DNA for the CDR3 is TGTGCCAGTAGTATAGGGAATCCCACAGATACGCAGTATTTT. It yields the protein CASSIGNPTDTQYF. V usage is TRBV19 and J usage is TRBJ2-3; D is unresolved. V was pared by 1 base and J by 2 bases, with 7 bases between. The CDR3 extends over 14 amino acids. Germline V gene lookup returns CDR1 LNHDA and CDR2 SQIVND (reference sequence).

The rearrangement uses TRBV28 and TRBJ2-1; no clear D. The V gene lost 8 bases and the J gene lost 6 bases, with 14 bases spanning the gap. The germline V gene has CDR1 MDHEN and CDR2 SYDVKM. The CDR3 is 13 amino acids. The CDR3 sequence is CASEGWAVNEQFF. CDR3 bases: TGTGCCAGCGAAGGGTGGGCGGTCAATGAGCAGTTCTTC.

This chain uses TRBV5-1 with TRBJ2-1; D possibly corresponds to TRBD2 (6 bases). CDR3 length: 15 residues. The germline V and J ends were trimmed by 1 base and 6 bases, with 14 bases remaining between them. Germline loops: CDR1 SGHRS, CDR2 YFSETQ. The CDR3 DNA reads TGCGCCAGCAGCTTGTCGGGAGTTGGGTCCAATGAGCAGTTCTTC. This codes for CASSLSGVGSNEQFF.

The V call is TRBV4-1, the J call TRBJ2-3, with a tentative D call TRBD2 (6 bases). The V end lost 3 bases, the J end lost 3 bases, and 16 bases lay between the germline ends. Germline assignment: CDR1 MGHRA and CDR2 YSYEKL. The CDR3 is 16 residues long. CDR3 sequence (DNA): TGCGCCAGCAGCCAGGGTCGGGGGAGCGGGACAGATACGCAGTATTTT. Its translation: CASSQGRGSGTDTQYF.

To note about this clone: Other DNA variants within this sample encode the same CDR3. V and J are TRBV6-5 and TRBJ2-3, with D maybe TRBD1 (5 bases). CDR1 and CDR2 (germline): MNHEY, SVGAGI. Trimming shortened V by 0 bases and J by 0 bases, and 7 bases separated the two germline ends. This CDR3 has 15 residues. DNA for the CDR3: TGTGCCAGCAGTTACTCTGGGGCTAGCACAGATACGCAGTATTTT. It codes for CASSYSGASTDTQYF.

The V call is TRBV2, the J call TRBJ1-1; TRBD1 matches at 8 bases. Looked up from germline, CDR1 is SNHLY and CDR2 is FYNNEI. V lost 8 bases, J lost 0 bases, and 2 bases stayed unmatched. The CDR3 has 13 amino acids. CDR3 in amino acids: CASRQGLNTEAFF. DNA of the CDR3: TGTGCCAGCCGACAGGGGCTGAACACTGAAGCTTTCTTT.

The genes are TRBV10-3 and TRBJ2-7; D possibly corresponds to TRBD1 (7 bases). The CDR3 contains 15 residues. In germline, CDR1 is ENHRY, CDR2 SYGVKD. The germline V and J ends were trimmed by 3 bases and 1 base, with 13 bases remaining between them. CDR3 sequence (DNA): TGTGCCATCAGTGAACGCAGGGGGGCTTCCTACGAGCAGTACTTC. Translation gives CAISERRGASYEQYF.

This rearrangement joins TRBV27 to TRBJ1-5; TRBD1 agrees at 7 bases. This CDR3 comprises 14 residues. Germline assignment: CDR1 MNHEY and CDR2 SMNVEV (reference sequence). Unmatched junction bases numbered 10, after V lost 5 bases and J lost 9 bases. The CDR3 is CASSPRAGGGPQHF. DNA of the CDR3: TGTGCCAGCAGTCCCAGGGCAGGGGGAGGGCCCCAGCATTTT.

The chain is built from TRBV27 and TRBJ2-7; D remains ambiguous. The CDR3 length is 15 residues. The V end was cut by 3 bases, the J end by 5 bases, with 17 bases between. Germline CDR1 and CDR2: MNHEY and SMNVEV (reference sequence). CDR3 loop: CASSFRVKAAHEQYF. CDR3 bases: TGTGCCAGCAGTTTCCGGGTTAAGGCCGCCCACGAGCAGTACTTC.

The J gene is TRBJ2-7, the V gene TRBV11-2; TRBD2 might be the D (7 bases). Germline values: CDR1 SGHAT, CDR2 FQNNGV. V was shortened by 5 bases and J by 2 bases, with 16 bases between the two germline ends. This CDR3 has 15 amino acids. The CDR3 DNA follows: TGTGCCAGCAGCCCCAGTACGGGGGGCACCTACGAGCAGTACTTC. Amino acids: CASSPSTGGTYEQYF.

This clone was observed once. V usage is TRBV6-5 and J usage is TRBJ2-7; a weak D match, TRBD2 (6 bases). CDR1 and CDR2 (germline): MNHEY, SVGAGI. The length of the CDR3 is 14 residues. Deletions cut 0 bases from V and 5 bases from J, with 11 bases between. Here the CDR3 DNA reads TGTGCCAGCAGTTACTCAGCTAGCGCCGACGAGCAGTACTTC. Amino acids: CASSYSASADEQYF.

This chain links TRBV5-1 with TRBJ2-1; 8 nucleotides agree with TRBD1. Looked up from germline, CDR1 is SGHRS and CDR2 is YFSETQ. CDR3 length equals 16 residues. With V trimmed by 5 bases and J by 4 bases, 11 bases remained unmatched. CDR3 loop: CASRGLWGQVYNEQFF. In nucleotides, the CDR3 is TGCGCCAGCAGGGGCTTATGGGGACAGGTTTACAATGAGCAGTTCTTC.

This chain links TRBV23-1 with TRBJ2-7, with 10 bases aligning to TRBD1. Being an ORF, TRBV23-1 has a function that is uncertain. The CDR3 length is 14 residues. V gave up 3 bases and J gave up 3 bases; unmatched junction bases: 2. The CDR3: CASSHGDRGYEQYF. CDR3 sequence (DNA): TGCGCCAGCAGTCACGGGGACAGGGGCTACGAGCAGTACTTC.

The genes are TRBV29-1 and TRBJ1-2; a weak D match, TRBD1 (5 bases). V was cut by 7 bases and J by 7 bases, with 16 bases left in between. Germline V gives CDR1 SQVTM, CDR2 ANQGSEA. The CDR3 loop spans 12 amino acids. In DNA, the CDR3 is TGCAGCGGGACCGTCCAAACAGGTGGCTACACCTTC. Translation: CSGTVQTGGYTF. Variable domain in full (rest from reference TRBV29-1 and TRBJ1-2): SAVISQKPSRDICQRGTSLTIQCQVDSQVTMMFWYRQQPGQSLTLIATANQGSEATYESGFVIDKFPISRPNLTFSTLTVSNMSPEDSSIYLCSGTVQTGGYTFGSGTRLTVV.

This clone turned up a few times. This specimen includes other DNA sequences encoding the same CDR3. The V call is TRBV5-1, the J call TRBJ1-1; weak D call: TRBD1 (6 bases). Germline values: CDR1 SGHRS, CDR2 YFSETQ. V was clipped by 4 bases and J by 0 bases, with 13 bases between them. The CDR3 spans 15 residues. The CDR3 nucleotides are TGCGCCAGCAGCCTAACTGGACAGATGAACACTGAAGCTTTCTTT. Translation gives CASSLTGQMNTEAFF.

V gene TRBV28 combines with J gene TRBJ1-5; a weak D match, TRBD1 (5 bases). The germline V gene has CDR1 MDHEN and CDR2 SYDVKM. With 5 bases removed from V and 7 bases from J, the gap between germline ends came to 12 bases. CDR3 size: 13 residues. CDR3: CASSKGTGQPQHF. The CDR3 bases are TGTGCCAGCAGTAAGGGGACTGGACAGCCCCAGCATTTT.

J is TRBJ2-3 and V is TRBV15, with TRBD2 identical over 14 bases. The CDR3 consists of 16 residues. CDR1 is LNHNV, CDR2 YYDKDF, per germline (reference sequence). The J segment lost 4 bases and the V segment lost 4 bases, leaving 4 bases of the junction unmatched. CDR3 coding DNA: TGTGCCACCAGCAAGACTAGCGGGAGGGTTCCAGATACGCAGTATTTT. This codes for CATSKTSGRVPDTQYF.

The genes are TRBV6-5 and TRBJ1-6; D is ambiguous. Trimming left V 2 bases short and J 8 bases short, with 7 bases between. This CDR3 is built from 13 residues. Germline-derived CDR1 and CDR2 are MNHEY and SVGAGI. CDR3 bases: TGTGCCAGCAGTTACGAAGCTTATTCACCCCTCCACTTT. Residues: CASSYEAYSPLHF.

The V call is TRBV6-5, the J call TRBJ2-7; 7 bases line up with TRBD1. Germline CDR1 reads MNHEY; CDR2 reads SVGAGI. The CDR3 extends over 13 amino acids. Trimming at V came to 7 bases and at J to 3 bases, leaving 6 bases not matched to a gene. The CDR3 DNA reads TGTGCCAGCAAGACAGGGCCAAGCTACGAGCAGTACTTC. It is translated as CASKTGPSYEQYF.

J is TRBJ2-3 and V is TRBV5-1; 7 bases fit TRBD1. Germline V gene sequence: CDR1 SGHRS, CDR2 YFSETQ. The CDR3 has 15 amino acids. V shed 7 bases, J shed 3 bases, and the junction held 11 bases outside the gene matches. The CDR3 nucleotides are TGCGCCAGCGGGGAACAGGGACAGCAGACAGATACGCAGTATTTT. This codes for CASGEQGQQTDTQYF.

This sequence joins TRBV7-2 and TRBJ1-1; D is unresolved. The CDR3 spans 12 residues. The germline V gene has CDR1 SGHTA and CDR2 FQGNSA. Deletions cut 1 base from V and 7 bases from J, with 7 bases between. CDR3 protein: CASSLGRYEAFF. CDR3 in DNA: TGTGCCAGCAGCTTAGGCAGGTATGAAGCTTTCTTT.

The chain recombines TRBV30 with TRBJ2-1, with D maybe TRBD1 (6 bases). The CDR3 spans 13 residues. Trimming cost V 4 bases and J 6 bases, with 13 bases left between them. Germline values: CDR1 GTSNPN, CDR2 SVGIG (reference sequence). The CDR3: CAWNPGQLNEQFF. The CDR3 nucleotides are TGTGCCTGGAACCCCGGACAGCTCAATGAGCAGTTCTTC.

The sample holds a few counts of this clone. V usage is TRBV4-1 and J usage is TRBJ1-1; a weak D match, TRBD1 (5 bases). The CDR3 runs to 14 residues. CDR1 and CDR2 from the germline V gene are MGHRA and YSYEKL. V was cut by 4 bases and J by 1 base, with 10 bases left in between. The CDR3 DNA sequence: TGCGCCAGCAGCCGGACGACAGAGAACACTGAAGCTTTCTTT. Protein sequence: CASSRTTENTEAFF.

The genes are TRBV10-3 and TRBJ1-2; the D is unclear. CDR1 is ENHRY, CDR2 SYGVKD, per germline. Trimming left V 10 bases short and J 0 bases short, with 15 bases between. The CDR3 runs 14 residues. CDR3 coding DNA: TGTGCCACTCGGACGGCTACAGCTAACTATGGCTACACCTTC. Protein sequence: CATRTATANYGYTF.

CDR3 in amino acids: CASLNLDPSWNTEAFF. The CDR3 nucleotides are TGTGCCAGCCTAAACTTAGATCCGAGTTGGAACACTGAAGCTTTCTTT. The rearrangement uses TRBV2 and TRBJ1-1; D ambiguous. The CDR3 covers 16 residues. The germline CDR1 and CDR2 sequences are SNHLY and FYNNEI. V was pared by 8 bases and J by 1 base, with 20 bases between. The complete variable domain, with remaining parts taken from reference TRBV2 and TRBJ1-1, reads EPEVTQTPSHQVTQMGQEVILRCVPISNHLYFYWYRQILGQKVEFLVSFYNNEISEKSEIFDDQFSVERPDGSNFTLKIRSTKLEDSAMYFCASLNLDPSWNTEAFFGQGTRLTVV.